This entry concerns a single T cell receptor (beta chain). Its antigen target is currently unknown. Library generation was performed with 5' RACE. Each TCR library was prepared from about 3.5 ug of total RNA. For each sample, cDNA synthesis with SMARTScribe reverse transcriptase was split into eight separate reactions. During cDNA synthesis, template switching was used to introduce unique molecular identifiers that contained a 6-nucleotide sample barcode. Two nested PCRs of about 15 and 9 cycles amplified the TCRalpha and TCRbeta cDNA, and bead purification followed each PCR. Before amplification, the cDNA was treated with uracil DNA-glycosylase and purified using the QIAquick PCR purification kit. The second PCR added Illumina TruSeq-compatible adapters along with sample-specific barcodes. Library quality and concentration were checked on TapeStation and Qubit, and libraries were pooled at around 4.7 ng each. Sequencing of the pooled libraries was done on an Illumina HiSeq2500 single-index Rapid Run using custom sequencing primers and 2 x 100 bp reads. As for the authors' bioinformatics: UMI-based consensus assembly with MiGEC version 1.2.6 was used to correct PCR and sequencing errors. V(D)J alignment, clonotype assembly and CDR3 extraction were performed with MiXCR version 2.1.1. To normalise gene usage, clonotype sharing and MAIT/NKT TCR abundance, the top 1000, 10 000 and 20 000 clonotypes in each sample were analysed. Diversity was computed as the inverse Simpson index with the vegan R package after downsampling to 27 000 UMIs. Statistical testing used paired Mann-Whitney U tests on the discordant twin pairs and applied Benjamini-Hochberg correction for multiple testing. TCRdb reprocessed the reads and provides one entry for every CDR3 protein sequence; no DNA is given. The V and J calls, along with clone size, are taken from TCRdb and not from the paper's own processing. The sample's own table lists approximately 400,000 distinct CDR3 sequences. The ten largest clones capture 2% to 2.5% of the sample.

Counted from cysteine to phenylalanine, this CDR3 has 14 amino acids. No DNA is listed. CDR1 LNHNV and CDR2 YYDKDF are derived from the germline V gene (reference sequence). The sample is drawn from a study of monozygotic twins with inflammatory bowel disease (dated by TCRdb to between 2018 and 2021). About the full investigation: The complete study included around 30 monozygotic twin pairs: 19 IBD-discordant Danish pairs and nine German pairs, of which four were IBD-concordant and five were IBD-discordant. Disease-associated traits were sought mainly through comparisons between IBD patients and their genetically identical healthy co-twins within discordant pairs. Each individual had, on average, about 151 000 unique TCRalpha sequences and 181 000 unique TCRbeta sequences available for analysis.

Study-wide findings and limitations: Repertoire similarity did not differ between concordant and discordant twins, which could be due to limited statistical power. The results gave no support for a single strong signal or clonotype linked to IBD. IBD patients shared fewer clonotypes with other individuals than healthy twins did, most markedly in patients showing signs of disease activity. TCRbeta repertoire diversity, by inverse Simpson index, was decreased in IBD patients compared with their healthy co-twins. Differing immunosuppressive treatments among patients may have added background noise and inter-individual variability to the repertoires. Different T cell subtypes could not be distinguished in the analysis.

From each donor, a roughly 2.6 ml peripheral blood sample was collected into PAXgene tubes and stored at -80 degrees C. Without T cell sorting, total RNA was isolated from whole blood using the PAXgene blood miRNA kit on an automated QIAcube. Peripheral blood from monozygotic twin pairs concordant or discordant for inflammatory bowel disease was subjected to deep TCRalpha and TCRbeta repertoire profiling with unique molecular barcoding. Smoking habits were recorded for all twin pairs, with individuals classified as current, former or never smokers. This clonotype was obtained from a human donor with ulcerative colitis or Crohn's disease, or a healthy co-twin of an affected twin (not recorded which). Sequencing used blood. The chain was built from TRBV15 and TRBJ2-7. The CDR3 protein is CATSSLRGSYEQYF.